This TCR beta chain derives from a study of cytomegalovirus exposure and HLA in healthy donors. Vbeta (60) and Jbeta (13) primers were used in the PCR. The data were produced by immunoSEQ multiplex PCR, yet TCRdb's version contains in-frame clones alone and is incomplete. Among 130,000 or so clones listed, approximately 60% were seen once. The sample consisted of PBMCs. The TCR was taken from a woman aged 40 to 50 in good health and CMV-seronegative.

CDR3 residues: CASSYSNMVTGELFF. CDR3 sequence (DNA): TGTGCCAGCAGTTACTCGAACATGGTCACCGGGGAGCTGTTTTTT. The chain combines TRBV6-6 with TRBJ2-2; D not resolved. Germline lookup yields CDR1 MNHNY and CDR2 SVGAGI (reference sequence). The CDR3 runs to 15 residues. V was pared by 0 bases and J by 4 bases, with 9 bases between.